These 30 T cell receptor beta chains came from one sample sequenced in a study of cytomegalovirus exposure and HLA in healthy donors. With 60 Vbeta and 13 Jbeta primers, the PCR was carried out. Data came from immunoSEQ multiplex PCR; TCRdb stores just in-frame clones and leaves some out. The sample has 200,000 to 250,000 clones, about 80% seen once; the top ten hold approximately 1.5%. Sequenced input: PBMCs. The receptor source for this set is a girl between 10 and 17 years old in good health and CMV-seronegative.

The CDR3: CAIRDGTGRSGANVLTF. The CDR3 bases are TGTGCCATCAGAGACGGGACAGGGAGGTCTGGGGCCAACGTCCTGACTTTC. The genes are TRBV10-3 and TRBJ2-6, with 9 bases aligning to TRBD1. J gave up 1 base and V 6 bases, and 7 bases lay outside the gene matches. This CDR3 is 17 amino acids long. From germline, CDR1 is ENHRY and CDR2 SYGVKD.

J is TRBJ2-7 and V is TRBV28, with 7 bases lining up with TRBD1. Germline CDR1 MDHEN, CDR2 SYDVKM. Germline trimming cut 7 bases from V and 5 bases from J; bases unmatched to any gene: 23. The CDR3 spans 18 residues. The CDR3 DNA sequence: TGTGCCAGCACGACAGGGTTTGGCGGCACTCCCCTGAGAGACGAGCAGTACTTC. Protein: CASTTGFGGTPLRDEQYF.

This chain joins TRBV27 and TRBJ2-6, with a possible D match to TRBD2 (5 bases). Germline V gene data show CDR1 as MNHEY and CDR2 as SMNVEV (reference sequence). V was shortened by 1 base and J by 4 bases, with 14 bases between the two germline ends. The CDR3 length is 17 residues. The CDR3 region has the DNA TGTGCCAGCAGTTTATTAGGCGGGCCCTCAGGGGCCAACGTCCTGACTTTC. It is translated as CASSLLGGPSGANVLTF.

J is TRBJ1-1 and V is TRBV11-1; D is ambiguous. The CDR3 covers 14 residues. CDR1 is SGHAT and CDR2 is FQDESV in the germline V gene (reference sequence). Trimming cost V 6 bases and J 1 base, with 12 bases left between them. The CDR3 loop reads CASRGYSPNTEAFF. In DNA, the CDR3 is TGTGCCAGCAGAGGTTACAGTCCGAACACTGAAGCTTTCTTT.

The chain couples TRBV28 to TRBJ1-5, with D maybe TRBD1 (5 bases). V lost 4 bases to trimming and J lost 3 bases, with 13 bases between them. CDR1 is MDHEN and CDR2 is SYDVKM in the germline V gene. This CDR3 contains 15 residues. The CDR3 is CASSYGRADNQPQHF. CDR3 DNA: TGTGCCAGCAGTTATGGCAGGGCGGACAATCAGCCCCAGCATTTT.

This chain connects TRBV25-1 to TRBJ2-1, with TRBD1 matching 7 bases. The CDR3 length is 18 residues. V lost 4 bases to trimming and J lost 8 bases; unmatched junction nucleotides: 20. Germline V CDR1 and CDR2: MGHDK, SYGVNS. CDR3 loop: CASSGPSPGRGLWYEQFF. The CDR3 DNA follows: TGTGCCAGCAGTGGTCCTTCGCCGGGTAGGGGGCTTTGGTATGAGCAGTTCTTC.

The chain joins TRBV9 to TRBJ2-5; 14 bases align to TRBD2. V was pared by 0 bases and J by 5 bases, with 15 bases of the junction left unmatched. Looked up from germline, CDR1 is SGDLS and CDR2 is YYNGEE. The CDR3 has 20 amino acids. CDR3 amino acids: CASSVGTLEGLAGVLETQYF. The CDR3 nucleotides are TGTGCCAGCAGCGTAGGGACCCTGGAGGGACTAGCGGGAGTATTGGAGACCCAGTACTTC.

Here the CDR3 DNA reads TGCGCCAGCAGTCCGCTTGTCGCGGGAGGGCCGGGTAATGAGCAGTTCTTC. Protein sequence: CASSPLVAGGPGNEQFF. The genes are TRBV23-1 and TRBJ2-1; 9 bases are shared with TRBD2. TRBV23-1 is an open reading frame, and its role is uncertain. This CDR3 has 17 residues. Unmatched junction bases numbered 14, after V lost 4 bases and J lost 7 bases.

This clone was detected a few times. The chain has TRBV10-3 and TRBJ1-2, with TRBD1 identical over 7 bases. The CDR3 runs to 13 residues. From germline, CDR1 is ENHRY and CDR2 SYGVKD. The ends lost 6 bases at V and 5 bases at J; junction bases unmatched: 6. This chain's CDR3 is CAISPQGLYGYTF. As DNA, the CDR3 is TGTGCCATCAGCCCACAGGGGCTATATGGCTACACCTTC.

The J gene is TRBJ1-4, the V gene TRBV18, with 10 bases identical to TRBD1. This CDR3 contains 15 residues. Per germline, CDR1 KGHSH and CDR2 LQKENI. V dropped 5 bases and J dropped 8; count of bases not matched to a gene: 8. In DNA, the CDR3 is TGTGCCAGCTCAAGCCCGGGACAGGGGCCAGAAAAACTGTTTTTT. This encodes CASSSPGQGPEKLFF.

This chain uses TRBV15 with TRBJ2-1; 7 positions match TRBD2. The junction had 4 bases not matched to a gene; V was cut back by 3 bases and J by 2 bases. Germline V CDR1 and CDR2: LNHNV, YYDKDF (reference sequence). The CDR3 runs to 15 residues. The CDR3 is CATSRGEGTYNEQFF. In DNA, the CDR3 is TGTGCCACCAGCAGGGGGGAGGGGACCTACAATGAGCAGTTCTTC.

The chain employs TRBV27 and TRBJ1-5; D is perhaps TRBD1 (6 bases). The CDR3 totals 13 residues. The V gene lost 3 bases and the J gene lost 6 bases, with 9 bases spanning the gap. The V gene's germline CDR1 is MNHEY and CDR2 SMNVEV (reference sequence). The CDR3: CASSFIGGQPQHF. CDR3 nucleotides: TGTGCCAGCAGTTTTATAGGGGGTCAGCCCCAGCATTTT.

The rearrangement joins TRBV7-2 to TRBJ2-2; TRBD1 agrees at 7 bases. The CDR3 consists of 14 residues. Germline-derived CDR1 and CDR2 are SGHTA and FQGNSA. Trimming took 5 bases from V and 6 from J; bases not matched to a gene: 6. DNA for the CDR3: TGTGCCAGCAGCACGGACAGGCCCCCCGGGGAGCTGTTTTTT. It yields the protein CASSTDRPPGELFF.

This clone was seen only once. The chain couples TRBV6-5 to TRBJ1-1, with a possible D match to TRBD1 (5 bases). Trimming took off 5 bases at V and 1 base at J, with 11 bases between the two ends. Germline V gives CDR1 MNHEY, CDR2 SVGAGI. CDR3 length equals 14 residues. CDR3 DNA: TGTGCCAGCAGTGAATGGAGGGGGAACACTGAAGCTTTCTTT. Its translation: CASSEWRGNTEAFF.

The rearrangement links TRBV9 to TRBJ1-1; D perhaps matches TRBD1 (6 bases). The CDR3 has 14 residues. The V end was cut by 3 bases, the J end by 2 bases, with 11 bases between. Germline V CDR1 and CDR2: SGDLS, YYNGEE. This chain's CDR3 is CASSARQANTEAFF. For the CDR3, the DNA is TGTGCCAGCAGCGCTAGACAGGCAAACACTGAAGCTTTCTTT.

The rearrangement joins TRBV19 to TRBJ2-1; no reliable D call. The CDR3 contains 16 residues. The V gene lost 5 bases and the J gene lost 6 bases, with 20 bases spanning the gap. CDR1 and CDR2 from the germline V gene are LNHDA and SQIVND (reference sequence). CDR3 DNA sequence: TGTGCCAGTAGTTTCCGACCTCTTAGATCGGGCAATGAGCAGTTCTTC. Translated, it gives CASSFRPLRSGNEQFF.

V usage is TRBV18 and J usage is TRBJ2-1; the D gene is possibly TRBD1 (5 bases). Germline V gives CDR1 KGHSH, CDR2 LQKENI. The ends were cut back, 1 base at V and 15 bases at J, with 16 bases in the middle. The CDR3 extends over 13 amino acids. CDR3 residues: CASSPQQESAGFF. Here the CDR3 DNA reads TGTGCCAGCTCACCACAACAGGAGTCAGCCGGGTTCTTC.

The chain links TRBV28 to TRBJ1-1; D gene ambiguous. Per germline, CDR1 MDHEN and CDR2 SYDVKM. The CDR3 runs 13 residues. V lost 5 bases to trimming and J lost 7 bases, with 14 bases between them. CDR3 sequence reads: CASSRTDTFEAFF. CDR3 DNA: TGTGCCAGCAGTCGCACAGACACCTTTGAAGCTTTCTTT.

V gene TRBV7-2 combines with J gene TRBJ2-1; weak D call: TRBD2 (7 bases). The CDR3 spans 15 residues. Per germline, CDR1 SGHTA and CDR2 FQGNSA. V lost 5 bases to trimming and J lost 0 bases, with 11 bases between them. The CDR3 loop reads CASSRGGLSYNEQFF. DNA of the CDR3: TGTGCCAGCAGCAGGGGGGGACTCTCCTACAATGAGCAGTTCTTC.

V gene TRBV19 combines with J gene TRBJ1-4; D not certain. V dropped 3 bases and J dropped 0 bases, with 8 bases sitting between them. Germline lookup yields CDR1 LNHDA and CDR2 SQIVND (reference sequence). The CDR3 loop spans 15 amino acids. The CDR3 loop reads CASSIRAATNEKLFF. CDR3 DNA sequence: TGTGCCAGTAGTATTAGAGCCGCAACTAATGAAAAACTGTTTTTT.

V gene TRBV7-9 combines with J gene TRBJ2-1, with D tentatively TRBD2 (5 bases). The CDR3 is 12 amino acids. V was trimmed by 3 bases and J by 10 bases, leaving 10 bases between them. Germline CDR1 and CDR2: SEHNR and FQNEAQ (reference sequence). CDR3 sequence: CASSLTIGEQFF. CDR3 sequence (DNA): TGTGCCAGCAGCTTGACTATAGGGGAGCAGTTCTTC.

The CDR3 DNA follows: TGCGCCAGCAGCCAAGAGACCCAGGGCTACGAGCAGTACTTC. Its translation: CASSQETQGYEQYF. V is TRBV4-3 and J is TRBJ2-7; TRBD1 is a possible D gene (5 bases). CDR1 is LGHNA and CDR2 is YSLEER in the germline V gene. With 0 bases removed from V and 3 bases from J, the gap between germline ends came to 9 bases. This CDR3 has 14 amino acids.

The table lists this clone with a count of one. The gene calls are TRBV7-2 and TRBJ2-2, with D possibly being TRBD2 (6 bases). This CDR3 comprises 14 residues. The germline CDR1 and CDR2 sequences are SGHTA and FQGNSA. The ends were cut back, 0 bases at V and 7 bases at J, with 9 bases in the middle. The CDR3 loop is CASSLAEGNGELFF. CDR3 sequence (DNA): TGTGCCAGCAGCTTAGCGGAGGGTAACGGGGAGCTGTTTTTT.

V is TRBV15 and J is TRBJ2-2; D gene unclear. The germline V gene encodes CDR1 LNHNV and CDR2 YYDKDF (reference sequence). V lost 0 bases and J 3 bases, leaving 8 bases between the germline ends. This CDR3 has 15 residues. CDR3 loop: CATSRDLLYTGELFF. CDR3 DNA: TGTGCCACCAGCAGAGATCTCTTGTACACCGGGGAGCTGTTTTTT.

CDR3 sequence (DNA): TGTGCCAGCAGTAGGGACTCCTTAACGGGCAATGAGCAGTTCTTC. Protein product: CASSRDSLTGNEQFF. The chain uses TRBV6-5 and TRBJ2-1; D might be TRBD2 (6 bases). CDR1 and CDR2 (germline): MNHEY, SVGAGI. Trimming stripped 5 bases from V and 6 bases from J, with 17 bases between. CDR3 length: 15 residues.

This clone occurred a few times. The CDR3 loop is CAWSRTGTSGYYEQYF. DNA of the CDR3: TGTGCCTGGAGTCGGACCGGGACTAGCGGATACTACGAGCAGTACTTC. This chain connects TRBV30 to TRBJ2-7; 11 nucleotides line up with TRBD2. The germline CDR1 and CDR2 sequences are GTSNPN and SVGIG (reference sequence). The CDR3 has 16 amino acids. V lost 2 bases to trimming and J lost 3 bases; unmatched junction nucleotides: 9.

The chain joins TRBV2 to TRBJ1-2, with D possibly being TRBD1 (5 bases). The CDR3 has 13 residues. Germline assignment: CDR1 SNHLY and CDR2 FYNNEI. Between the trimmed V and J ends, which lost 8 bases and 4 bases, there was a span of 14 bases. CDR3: CASPGPGGYGYTF. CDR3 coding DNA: TGTGCCAGCCCGGGCCCGGGGGGCTATGGCTACACCTTC.

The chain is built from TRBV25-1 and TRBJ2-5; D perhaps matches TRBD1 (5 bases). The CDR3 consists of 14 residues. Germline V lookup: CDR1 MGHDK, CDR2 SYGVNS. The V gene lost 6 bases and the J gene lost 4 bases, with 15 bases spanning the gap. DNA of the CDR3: TGTGCCAGCAGCATAAGTAGGGGCTCAGAGACCCAGTACTTC. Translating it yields CASSISRGSETQYF.

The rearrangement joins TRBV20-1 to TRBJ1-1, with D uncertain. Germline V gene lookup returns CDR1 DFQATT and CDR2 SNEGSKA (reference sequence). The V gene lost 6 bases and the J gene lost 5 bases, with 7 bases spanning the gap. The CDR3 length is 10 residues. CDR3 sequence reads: CSAQTTEAFF. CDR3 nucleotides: TGCAGTGCCCAAACTACTGAAGCTTTCTTT.

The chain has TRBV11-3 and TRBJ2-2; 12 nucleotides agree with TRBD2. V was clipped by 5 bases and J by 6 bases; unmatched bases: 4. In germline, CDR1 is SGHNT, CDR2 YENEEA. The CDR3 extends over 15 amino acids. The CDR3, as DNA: TGTGCCAGCAGCCCGACTAGCGGGAGCCCCGGGGAGCTGTTTTTT. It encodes CASSPTSGSPGELFF.